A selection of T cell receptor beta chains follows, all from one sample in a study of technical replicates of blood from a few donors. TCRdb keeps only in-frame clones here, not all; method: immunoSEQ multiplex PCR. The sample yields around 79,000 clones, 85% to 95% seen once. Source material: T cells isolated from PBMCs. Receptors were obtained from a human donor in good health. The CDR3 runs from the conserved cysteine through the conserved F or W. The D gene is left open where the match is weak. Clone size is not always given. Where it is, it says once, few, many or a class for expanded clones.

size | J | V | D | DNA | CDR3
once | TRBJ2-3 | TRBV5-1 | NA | TGCGCCAGCAGCTTGGCGGGAAGCACAGATACGCAGTATTTT | CASSLAGSTDTQYF
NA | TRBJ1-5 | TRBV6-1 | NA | TGTGCCAGCAGTGAAGGTGTAAATCAGCCCCAGCATTTT | CASSEGVNQPQHF
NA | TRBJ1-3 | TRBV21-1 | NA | TGTGCCAGCAGCAAAGGTTACTCTGGAAACACCATATATTTT | CASSKGYSGNTIYF
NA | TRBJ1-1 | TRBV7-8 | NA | TGTGCCAGCAGCCAATGGGGGGGGGAGAACACTGAAGCTTTCTTT | CASSQWGGENTEAFF
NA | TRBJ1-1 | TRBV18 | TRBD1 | TGTGCCAGCTCACCGGACAGGGGTAGTTTGACTGAAGCTTTCTTT | CASSPDRGSLTEAFF
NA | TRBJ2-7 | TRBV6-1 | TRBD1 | TGTGCCAGCACTGGACAGGTCATCTACGAGCAGTACTTC | CASTGQVIYEQYF
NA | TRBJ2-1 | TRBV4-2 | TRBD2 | TGTGCCAGCAGCCCCGGAGGGAGCGGGGGGGAGAGGGAGCAGTTCTTC | CASSPGGSGGEREQFF
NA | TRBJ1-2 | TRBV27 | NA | TGTGCCAGCAGTTTAGGGGGCGGGTTCTATGGCTACACCTTC | CASSLGGGFYGYTF
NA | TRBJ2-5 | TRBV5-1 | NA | TGCGCCAGCAGCTTATTGGGTACGAGGGAAGAGACCCAGTACTTC | CASSLLGTREETQYF
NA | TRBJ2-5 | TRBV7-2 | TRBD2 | TGTGCCAGCAGCCGACTAGCCCAAGAGACCCAGTACTTC | CASSRLAQETQYF
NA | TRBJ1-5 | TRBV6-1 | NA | TGTGCCAGTGAGTTCGGCAATCAGCCCCAGCATTTT | CASEFGNQPQHF
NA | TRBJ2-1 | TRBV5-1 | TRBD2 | TGCGCCAGCAGCGTCCTAGCGGGTGAGCAGTTCTTC | CASSVLAGEQFF
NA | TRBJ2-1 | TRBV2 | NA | TGTGCCAGCAGGATGGGGATTAGCGTGGACCATGAGCAGTTCTTC | CASRMGISVDHEQFF
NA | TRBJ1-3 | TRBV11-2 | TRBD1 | TGTGCCAGCAGCTTAGGAGCAGGGGGCTTATTGAGAAACACCATATATTTT | CASSLGAGGLLRNTIYF
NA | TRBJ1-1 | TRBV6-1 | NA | TGTGCCAGCACGGCGGGGGGGGCGCGCACTGAAGCTTTCTTT | CASTAGGARTEAFF
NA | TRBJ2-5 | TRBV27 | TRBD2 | TGTGCCAGGCCTATAGCGGGGTATTCGACTCAAGAGACCCAGTACTTC | CARPIAGYSTQETQYF
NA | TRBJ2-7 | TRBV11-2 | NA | TGTGCCAGCAGCCCCTGGACAGACACCTACGAGCAGTACTTC | CASSPWTDTYEQYF
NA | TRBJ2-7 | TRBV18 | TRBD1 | TGTGCCAGCTCCCGGCCGACAGGGGACGAGCAGTACTTC | CASSRPTGDEQYF
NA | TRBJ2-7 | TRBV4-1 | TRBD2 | TGCGCCAGCAGCCAAAGACTAGCGGACAACTACGAGCAGTACTTC | CASSQRLADNYEQYF
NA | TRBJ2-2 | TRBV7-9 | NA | TGTGCCACCCCCATCCGGCCGGGACACAACACCGGGGAGCTGTTTTTT | CATPIRPGHNTGELFF